This T cell receptor (beta chain) was recovered during a study of cytomegalovirus exposure and HLA in healthy donors. V dropped 4 bases and J dropped 5; count of bases not matched to a gene: 5. CDR3 length: 13 amino acids. The germline V gene encodes CDR1 SGHAT and CDR2 FQDESV (reference sequence). Study results and limitations: Listed as cytomegalovirus-associated were 150 to 200 TCR beta chains. When the data were analyzed later, several of the most significant clusters appeared to be linked to common viral pathogens.

Comment on this clone: Its antigen is unidentified.

The study ran its PCR with 60 Vbeta and 13 Jbeta primers. The repertoire was sequenced with immunoSEQ multiplex PCR; TCRdb's copy has only in-frame clones and lacks some. The sample records approximately 98,000 clones, under 80% being singletons. Sequencing was performed on PBMCs. The clonotype originates from a male donor in good health and CMV-seronegative. The genes are TRBV11-1 and TRBJ2-7; 7 nucleotides line up with TRBD1. CDR3 protein: CASSSTGVHEQYF. CDR3 nucleotides: TGTGCCAGCAGCTCAACAGGGGTTCACGAGCAGTACTTC.